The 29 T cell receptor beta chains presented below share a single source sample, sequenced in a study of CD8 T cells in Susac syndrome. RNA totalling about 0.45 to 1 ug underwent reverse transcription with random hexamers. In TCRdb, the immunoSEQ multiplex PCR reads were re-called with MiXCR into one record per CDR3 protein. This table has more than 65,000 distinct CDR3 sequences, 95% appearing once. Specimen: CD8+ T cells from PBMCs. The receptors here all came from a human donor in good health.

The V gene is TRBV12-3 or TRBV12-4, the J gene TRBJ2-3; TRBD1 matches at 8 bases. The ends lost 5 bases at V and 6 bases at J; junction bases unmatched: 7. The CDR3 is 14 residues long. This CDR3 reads CASSIRTGSDTQYF. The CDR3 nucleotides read TGTGCCAGCAGTATTAGGACAGGGAGCGATACGCAGTATTTT.

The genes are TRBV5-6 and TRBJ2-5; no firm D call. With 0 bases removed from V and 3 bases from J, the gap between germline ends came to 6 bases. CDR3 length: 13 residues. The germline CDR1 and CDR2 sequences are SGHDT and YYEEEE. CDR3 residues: CASSLAVKETQYF. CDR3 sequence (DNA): TGTGCCAGCAGCTTGGCGGTAAAAGAGACCCAGTACTTC.

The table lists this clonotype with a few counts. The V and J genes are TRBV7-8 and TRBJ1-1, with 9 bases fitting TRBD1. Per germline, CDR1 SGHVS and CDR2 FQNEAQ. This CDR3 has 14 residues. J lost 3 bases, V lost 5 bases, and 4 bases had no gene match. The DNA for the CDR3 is TGTGCCAGCAGCCCGGACAGGGGTTACACTGAAGCTTTCTTT. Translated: CASSPDRGYTEAFF.

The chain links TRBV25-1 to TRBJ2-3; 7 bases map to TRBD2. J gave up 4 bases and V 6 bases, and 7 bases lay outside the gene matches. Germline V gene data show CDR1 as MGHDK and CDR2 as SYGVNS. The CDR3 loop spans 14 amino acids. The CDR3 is CASRLGRGADTQYF. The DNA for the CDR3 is TGTGCCAGCAGGCTAGGGAGGGGTGCAGATACGCAGTATTTT.

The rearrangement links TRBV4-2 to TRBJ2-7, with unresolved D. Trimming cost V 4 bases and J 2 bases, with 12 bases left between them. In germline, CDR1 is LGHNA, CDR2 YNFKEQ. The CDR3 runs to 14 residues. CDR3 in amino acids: CASSPGSFTYEQYF. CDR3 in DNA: TGTGCCAGCAGCCCTGGGTCCTTTACCTACGAGCAGTACTTC.

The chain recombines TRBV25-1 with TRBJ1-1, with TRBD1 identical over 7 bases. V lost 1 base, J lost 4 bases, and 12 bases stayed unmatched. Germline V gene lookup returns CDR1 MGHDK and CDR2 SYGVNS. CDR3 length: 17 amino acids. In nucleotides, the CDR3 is TGTGCCAGCAGTGAATCTCCAAACAGGGGCTGGACCACTGAAGCTTTCTTT. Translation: CASSESPNRGWTTEAFF.

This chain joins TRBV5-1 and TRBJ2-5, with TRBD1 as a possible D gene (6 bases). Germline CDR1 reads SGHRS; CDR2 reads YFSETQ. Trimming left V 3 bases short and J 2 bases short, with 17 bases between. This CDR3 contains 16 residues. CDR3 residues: CASSSLQGPPQETQYF. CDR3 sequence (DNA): TGCGCCAGCAGCTCACTCCAGGGGCCTCCTCAAGAGACCCAGTACTTC.

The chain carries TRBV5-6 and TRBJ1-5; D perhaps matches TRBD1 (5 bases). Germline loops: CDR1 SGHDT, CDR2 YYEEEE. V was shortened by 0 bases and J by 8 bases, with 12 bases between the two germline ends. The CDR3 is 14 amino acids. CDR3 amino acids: CASSLAYGAEPQHF. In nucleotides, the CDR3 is TGTGCCAGCAGCTTGGCGTACGGGGCTGAGCCCCAGCATTTT.

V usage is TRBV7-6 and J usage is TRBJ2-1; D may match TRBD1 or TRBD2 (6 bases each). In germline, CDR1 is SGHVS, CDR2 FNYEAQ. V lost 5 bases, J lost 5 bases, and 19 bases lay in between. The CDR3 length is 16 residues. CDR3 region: CASSPLGAGYDNEQFF. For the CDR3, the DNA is TGTGCCAGCAGCCCCTTGGGGGCGGGGTATGACAATGAGCAGTTCTTC.

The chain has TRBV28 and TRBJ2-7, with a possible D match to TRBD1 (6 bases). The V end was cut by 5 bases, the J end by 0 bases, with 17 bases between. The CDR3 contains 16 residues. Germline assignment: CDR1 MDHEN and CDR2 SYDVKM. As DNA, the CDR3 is TGTGCCAGCAGTCCTCCAGGGGCCCGGCTCTCCTACGAGCAGTACGTC. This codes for CASSPPGARLSYEQYV.

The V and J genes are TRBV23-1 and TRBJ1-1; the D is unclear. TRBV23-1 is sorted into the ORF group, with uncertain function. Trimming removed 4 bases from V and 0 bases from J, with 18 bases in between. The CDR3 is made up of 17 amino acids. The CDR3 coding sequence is TGCGCCAGCAGTCGAGGAGGAGCCTCAAGAATGAACACTGAAGCTTTCTTT. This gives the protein CASSRGGASRMNTEAFF.

The CDR3 bases are TGTGCCAGCACCGTAGGGGAGGGTGAGCAGTACTTC. This translates into CASTVGEGEQYF. This sequence joins TRBV11-2 and TRBJ2-7, with 7 bases fitting TRBD2. CDR3 length: 12 residues. The V and J ends lost 7 bases and 7 bases, in that order; junction bases with no gene match: 7. Germline V gene data show CDR1 as SGHAT and CDR2 as FQNNGV.

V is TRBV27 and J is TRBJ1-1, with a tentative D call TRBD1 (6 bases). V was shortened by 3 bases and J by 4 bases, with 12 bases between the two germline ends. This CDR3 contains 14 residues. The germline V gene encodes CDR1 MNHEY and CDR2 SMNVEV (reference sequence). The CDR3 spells CASSFPGASTEAFF. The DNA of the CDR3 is TGTGCCAGCAGTTTCCCGGGGGCGAGCACTGAAGCTTTCTTT.

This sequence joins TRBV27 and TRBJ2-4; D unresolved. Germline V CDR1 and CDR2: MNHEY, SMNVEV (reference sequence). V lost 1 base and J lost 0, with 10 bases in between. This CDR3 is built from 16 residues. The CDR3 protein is CASSLLSSLAKNIQYF. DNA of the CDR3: TGTGCCAGCAGTTTATTGTCCTCCTTAGCCAAAAACATTCAGTACTTC.

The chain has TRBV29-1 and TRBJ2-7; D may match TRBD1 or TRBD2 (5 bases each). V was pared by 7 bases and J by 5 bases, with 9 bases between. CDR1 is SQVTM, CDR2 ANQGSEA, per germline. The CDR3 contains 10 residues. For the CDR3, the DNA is TGCAGCGCAGGGACGGACGAGCAGTACTTC. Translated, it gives CSAGTDEQYF.

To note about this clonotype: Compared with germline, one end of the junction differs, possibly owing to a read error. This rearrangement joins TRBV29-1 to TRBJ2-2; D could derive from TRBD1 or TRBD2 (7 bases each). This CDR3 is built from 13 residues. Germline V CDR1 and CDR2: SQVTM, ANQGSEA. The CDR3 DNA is TGCAACGTTCCAGGGGGAGGGACCGGGGAGCTGTTTTTT. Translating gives CNVPGGGTGELFF.

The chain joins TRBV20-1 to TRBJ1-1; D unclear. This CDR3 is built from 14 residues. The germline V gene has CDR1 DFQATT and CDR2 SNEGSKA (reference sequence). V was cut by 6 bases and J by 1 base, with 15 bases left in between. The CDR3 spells CSADGVDSNTEAFF. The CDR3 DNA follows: TGCAGTGCCGACGGAGTTGACTCGAACACTGAAGCTTTCTTT.

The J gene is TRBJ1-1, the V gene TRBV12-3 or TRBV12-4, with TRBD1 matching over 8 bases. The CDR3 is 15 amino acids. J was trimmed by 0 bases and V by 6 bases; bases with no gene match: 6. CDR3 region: CASSDAGGLNTEAFF. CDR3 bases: TGTGCCAGCAGCGACGCAGGGGGCCTGAACACTGAAGCTTTCTTT.

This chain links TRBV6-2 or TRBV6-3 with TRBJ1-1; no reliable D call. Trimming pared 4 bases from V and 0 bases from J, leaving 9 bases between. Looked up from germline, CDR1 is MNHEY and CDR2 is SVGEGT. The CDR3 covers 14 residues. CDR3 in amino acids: CASSLYSVNTEAFF. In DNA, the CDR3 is TGTGCCAGCAGTTTATACTCCGTGAACACTGAAGCTTTCTTT.

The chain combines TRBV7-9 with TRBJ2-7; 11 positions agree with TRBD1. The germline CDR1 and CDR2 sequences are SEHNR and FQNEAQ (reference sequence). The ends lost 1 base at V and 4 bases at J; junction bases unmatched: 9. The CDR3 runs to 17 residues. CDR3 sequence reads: CASSLEFPGTGGYEQYF. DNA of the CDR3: TGTGCCAGCAGCTTAGAATTCCCAGGGACAGGGGGTTACGAGCAGTACTTC. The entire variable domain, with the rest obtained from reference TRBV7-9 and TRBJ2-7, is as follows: DTGVSQNPRHKITKRGQNVTFRCDPISEHNRLYWYRQTLGQGPEFLTYFQNEAQLEKSRLLSDRFSAERPKGSFSTLEIQRTEQGDSAMYLCASSLEFPGTGGYEQYFGPGTRLTVT.

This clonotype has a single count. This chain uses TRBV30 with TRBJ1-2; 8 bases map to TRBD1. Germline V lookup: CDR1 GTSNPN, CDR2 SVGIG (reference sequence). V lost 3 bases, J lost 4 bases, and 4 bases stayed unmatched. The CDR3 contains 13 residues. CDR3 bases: TGTGCCTGGAGGGAACAGGGGGGCTATGGCTACACCTTC. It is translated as CAWREQGGYGYTF.

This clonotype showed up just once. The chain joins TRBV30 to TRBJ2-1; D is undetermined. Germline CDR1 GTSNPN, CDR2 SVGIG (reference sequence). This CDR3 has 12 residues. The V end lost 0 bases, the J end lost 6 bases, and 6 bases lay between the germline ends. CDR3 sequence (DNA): TGTGCCTGGAGTGTACATGGCAATGAGCAGTTCTTC. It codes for CAWSVHGNEQFF. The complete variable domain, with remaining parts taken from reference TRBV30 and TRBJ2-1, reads SQTIHQWPATLVQPVGSPLSLECTVEGTSNPNLYWYRQAAGRGLQLLFYSVGIGQISSEVPQNLSASRPQDRQFILSSKKLLLSDSGFYLCAWSVHGNEQFFGPGTRLTVL.

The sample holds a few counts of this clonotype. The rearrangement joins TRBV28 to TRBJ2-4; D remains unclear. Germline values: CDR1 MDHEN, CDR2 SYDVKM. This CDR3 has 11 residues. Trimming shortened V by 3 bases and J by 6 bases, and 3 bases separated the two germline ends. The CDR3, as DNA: TGTGCCAGCAGTTTGGGAAACATTCAGTACTTC. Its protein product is CASSLGNIQYF.

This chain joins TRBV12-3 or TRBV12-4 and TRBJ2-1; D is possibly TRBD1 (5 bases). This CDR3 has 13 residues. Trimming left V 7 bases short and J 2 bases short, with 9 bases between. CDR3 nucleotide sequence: TGTGCCAGCAAACAGGTCCCCTACAATGAGCAGTTCTTC. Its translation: CASKQVPYNEQFF.

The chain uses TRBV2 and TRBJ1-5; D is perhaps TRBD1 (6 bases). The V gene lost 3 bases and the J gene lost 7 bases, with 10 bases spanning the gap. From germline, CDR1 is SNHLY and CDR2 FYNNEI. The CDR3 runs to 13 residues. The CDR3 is CASSDRGGQPQHF. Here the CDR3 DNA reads TGTGCCAGCAGTGACAGAGGGGGGCAGCCCCAGCATTTT. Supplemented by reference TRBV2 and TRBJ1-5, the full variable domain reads EPEVTQTPSHQVTQMGQEVILRCVPISNHLYFYWYRQILGQKVEFLVSFYNNEISEKSEIFDDQFSVERPDGSNFTLKIRSTKLEDSAMYFCASSDRGGQPQHFGDGTRLSIL.

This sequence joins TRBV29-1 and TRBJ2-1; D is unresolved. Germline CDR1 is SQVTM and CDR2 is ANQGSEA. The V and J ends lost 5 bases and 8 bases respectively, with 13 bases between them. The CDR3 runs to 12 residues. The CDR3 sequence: CSVTTRWDEQFF. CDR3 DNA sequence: TGCAGCGTTACCACCAGGTGGGATGAGCAGTTCTTC.

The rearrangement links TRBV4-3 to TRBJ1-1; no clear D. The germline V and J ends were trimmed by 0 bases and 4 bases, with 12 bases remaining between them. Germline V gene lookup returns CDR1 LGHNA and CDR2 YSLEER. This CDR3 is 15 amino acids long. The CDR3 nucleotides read TGCGCCAGCAGCCAAGATGCGGTAGTAGGCACTGAAGCTTTCTTT. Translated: CASSQDAVVGTEAFF.

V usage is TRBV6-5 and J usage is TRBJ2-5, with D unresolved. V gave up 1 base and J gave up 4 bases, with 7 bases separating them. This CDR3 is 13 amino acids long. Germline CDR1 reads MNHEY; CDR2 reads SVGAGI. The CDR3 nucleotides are TGTGCCAGCAGTTACTTTCACCTAGAGACCCAGTACTTC. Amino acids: CASSYFHLETQYF.

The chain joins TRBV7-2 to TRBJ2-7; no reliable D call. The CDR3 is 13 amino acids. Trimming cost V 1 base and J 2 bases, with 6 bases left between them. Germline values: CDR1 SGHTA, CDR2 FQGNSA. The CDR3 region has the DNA TGTGCCAGCAGCTTAGTTCATGCCTACGAGCAGTACGTC. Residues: CASSLVHAYEQYV.